The T cell receptor (beta chain) under discussion was sequenced for a study of immune evolution from preneoplasia to lung adenocarcinoma. Remarks on this clone: Its antigen is currently unknown.

Overall study results and limits: Normal lung had highest clonality; later lesions appeared denser, more diverse. T cell clonality was higher in KRAS-mutant than EGFR-mutant or wild-type nodules.

The table came from immunoSEQ multiplex PCR; TCRdb's copy has only in-frame clones and leaves some out. The sample shows roughly 3,500 clones, approximately 80% of them seen only once. V lost 4 bases and J lost 5, with 6 bases in between. Germline V CDR1 and CDR2: SNHLY, FYNNEI. The CDR3 extends over 11 amino acids. This TCR came from a person aged 70 to 80 with lung adenocarcinoma. The chain recombines TRBV2 with TRBJ2-7, with D tentatively TRBD1 (5 bases). Sequencing used FFPE lung adenocarcinoma in situ tissue. CDR3 sequence reads: CASSGGHEQYF. The CDR3 DNA sequence: TGTGCCAGCAGTGGGGGCCACGAGCAGTACTTC.